Sequencing of this TCR beta chain was carried out in a study of control samples from healthy donors and cancer patients. The germline gives CDR1 KGHSH, CDR2 LQKENI. The length of the CDR3 is 16 residues. V lost 1 base and J 2 bases, leaving 9 bases between the germline ends. The method was immunoSEQ multiplex PCR; TCRdb's version includes in-frame clones alone and lacks a portion of them. Here the sample spans approximately 50,000 clones, approximately 92% being singletons. The chain uses TRBV18 and TRBJ1-6; weak D call: TRBD1 (5 bases). Sequencing was done on a sample of PBMCs. This clonotype originated in a man aged 25-45 years with colorectal cancer. CDR3 in amino acids: CASSPQAGPYNSPLHF. In DNA, the CDR3 is TGTGCCAGCTCACCACAGGCGGGACCCTATAATTCACCCCTCCACTTT.